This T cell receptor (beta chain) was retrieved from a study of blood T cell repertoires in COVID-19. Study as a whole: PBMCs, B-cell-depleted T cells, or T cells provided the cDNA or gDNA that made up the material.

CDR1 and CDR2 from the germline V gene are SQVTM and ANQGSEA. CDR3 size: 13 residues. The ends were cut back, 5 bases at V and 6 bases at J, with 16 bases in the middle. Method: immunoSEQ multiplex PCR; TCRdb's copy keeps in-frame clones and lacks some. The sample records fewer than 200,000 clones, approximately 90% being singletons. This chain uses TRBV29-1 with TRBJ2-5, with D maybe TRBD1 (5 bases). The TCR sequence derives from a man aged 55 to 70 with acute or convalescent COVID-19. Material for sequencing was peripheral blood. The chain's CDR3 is CSVNPQGMKTQYF. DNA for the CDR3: TGCAGCGTTAACCCTCAGGGAATGAAGACCCAGTACTTC.